Listed below are T cell receptor beta chains from one sample, sequenced in a study of CD8+CD57+ T cells in acquired aplastic anemia. MiXCR was run by TCRdb on the reads, yielding one entry per CDR3 protein. The profile covers around 400,000 distinct CDR3 sequences, with just under 70% appearing a single time and more than 3.5% taken by the ten largest. The sample consisted of sorted CD4+, CD8+, or CD8+CD57+ T cells (not recorded which) from PBMCs. The receptors were sampled from a human donor in good health, serving as a control. The CDR3 runs from the conserved cysteine through the conserved F or W. Fields, in order: clone size, D gene, V gene, CDR3 length, J gene, CDR3 DNA, CDR3 protein. A D gene is named only where the DNA matches it firmly. Clone sizes are given selectively: once, few, many, or a class where the clone is expanded.

>NA|NA|TRBV7-2|16|TRBJ1-5
TGTGCCAGCAGCCGCACGGGCGGGAGTAGCAATCAGCCCCAGCATTTT
CASSRTGGSSNQPQHF
>NA|NA|TRBV7-9|16|TRBJ2-6
TGTGCCAGCAGTCTTCAAGAGAACACTGAGGCTTTCTTCCTGACTTTC
CASSLQENTEAFFLTF
>NA|TRBD1|TRBV7-8|16|TRBJ1-3
TGTGCCAGCAGCGTAGTAGGGGGCGTGTCTGGAAACACCATATATTTT
CASSVVGGVSGNTIYF
>NA|NA|TRBV2|11|TRBJ1-1
TGTGCCAGCTCGTATAGGGGGGACGCTTACTTT
CASSYRGDAYF
>NA|NA|TRBV9|14|TRBJ2-5
TGTGCCAGCAGCGTCGGAACTAGCCAAGAGACCCAGTACTTC
CASSVGTSQETQYF
>NA|NA|TRBV7-2|14|TRBJ1-4
TGTGCCAGCAGCTTGGAACGGGACTATGAAAAACTGTTTTTT
CASSLERDYEKLFF
>NA|NA|TRBV29-1|14|TRBJ2-3
TGCAGCGCCGAATGGTCAGGGGATGCATATACGCAGTATTTT
CSAEWSGDAYTQYF
>NA|NA|TRBV29-1|10|TRBJ2-1
TGCAGCTTATATCACAATGAGCAGTTCTTC
CSLYHNEQFF
>many|NA|TRBV27|14|TRBJ1-2
TGTGCCAGCAGTCCAGGGAGCGGGACAAAAGGCTACACCTTC
CASSPGSGTKGYTF
>NA|NA|TRBV20-1|13|TRBJ2-5
TGCAGTGCTAGGATGTCTGGAAACACCACCCAGTACTTC
CSARMSGNTTQYF
>NA|NA|TRBV20-1|14|TRBJ1-4
TGCAGTGCTAGGGCTCTTCCAACTCATGAAAAACTGTTTTTT
CSARALPTHEKLFF
>many|NA|TRBV7-2|14|TRBJ1-1
TGTGCCAGCAGCTCACAGGGTTTCGGAACTGAAGCTTTCTTT
CASSSQGFGTEAFF
>NA|NA|TRBV11-2|16|TRBJ2-7
TGTGCCAGCAGCTTAGGTCGGGGGGCCAAGGCCTACGAGCAGTACTTC
CASSLGRGAKAYEQYF
>NA|NA|TRBV27|15|TRBJ2-4
TGTGCCAGCAGTTTATCCCGAATAGCCAAAAACATTCAGTACTTC
CASSLSRIAKNIQYF
>NA|NA|TRBV5-6|15|TRBJ2-7
TGTGCCAGCAGCTTGGCAGGCCCAGGGCTCGACGAGCAGTACTTC
CASSLAGPGLDEQYF
>NA|NA|TRBV7-9|11|TRBJ2-1
TGTGCCAGCAGCAGCTCAGGGGAGCAGTTCTTC
CASSSSGEQFF
>many|NA|TRBV19|14|TRBJ1-1
TGTGCCAGTAGTATAGCCAGGGCGAACACTGAAGCTTTCTTT
CASSIARANTEAFF
>NA|NA|TRBV7-3|16|TRBJ1-1
TGTGCCAGCTTCGTAAAACCCCCAGACGTGCACACTGAAGCTTTCTTT
CASFVKPPDVHTEAFF
>NA|TRBD2|TRBV15|15|TRBJ2-3
TGTGCCACCAGCCGACTAGCGGACAGCACAGATACGCAGTATTTT
CATSRLADSTDTQYF
>NA|NA|TRBV20-1|15|TRBJ2-3
TGCAGCGCTAAGAAGGCAGGGTGGGGGCCAGATACGCAGTATTTT
CSAKKAGWGPDTQYF
>NA|NA|TRBV6-1|14|TRBJ1-5
TGTGCCATCAGCGGCGGCAGGGAGGGTCAGCCCCAGCATTTT
CAISGGREGQPQHF
>NA|NA|TRBV7-2|17|TRBJ2-7
TGCGCCAGCAGCTTAACTCCTAGCTGCACTACTACGGAAGAGCAGTACTTC
CASSLTPSCTTTEEQYF
>NA|NA|TRBV29-1|24|TRBJ1-6
NA
CSVENRGHGYTFGSGSSYNSPLHF
>NA|TRBD2|TRBV29-1|15|TRBJ2-5
TGCAGCGTTGACCGAGGGGATAGCGGGTATGGGACCCAGTACTTC
CSVDRGDSGYGTQYF
>NA|NA|TRBV7-2|14|TRBJ1-2
TGTGCCAGCAGCGGGGTGGGGTCGGTCTATGGCTACACCTTC
CASSGVGSVYGYTF
>few|TRBD1|TRBV7-2|15|TRBJ2-1
TGTGCCAGCAGCTTAGCCGGGGACAGGGTTCTCGGGCAGTTCTTC
CASSLAGDRVLGQFF
>NA|TRBD1|TRBV11-2|15|TRBJ2-5
TGTGCCAGCAGCTTTTTCGACAGGGGGCGAGAGACCCAGTACTTC
CASSFFDRGRETQYF
>NA|NA|TRBV7-3|12|TRBJ2-7
TGTGCCAGCAGCATCAACAGTGGCGAGAAGTACTTC
CASSINSGEKYF
>NA|NA|TRBV9|13|TRBJ2-3
TGTGCCAGCAGCATAGGCCGCACAGATACGGTGTCATTT
CASSIGRTDTVSF
>NA|NA|TRBV12-3/TRBV12-4|14|TRBJ2-1
TGTGCCAGCACAGTAATCGGCAGAGACAATGAGCAGTTCTTC
CASTVIGRDNEQFF
>NA|NA|TRBV7-3|16|TRBJ2-7
TGTGCCAGCGGCTTAGGACTCGTAACAGGGTCACACGAGCAGTACTTC
CASGLGLVTGSHEQYF
>NA|NA|TRBV5-4|16|TRBJ1-6
TGTGCCAGCAGCCCAACTACCAAGGGGCAGAATTCACCCCTCCACTTT
CASSPTTKGQNSPLHF
>NA|TRBD1|TRBV7-9|16|TRBJ1-2
TGTGCCAGCAGCTTAGGTCTGGAATTGGGACAGTATGGCTACACCTTC
CASSLGLELGQYGYTF
>NA|TRBD2|TRBV5-1|14|TRBJ2-5
TGCGCCAGCACAACAGGACTAGTAGGAGAGACCCAGTACTTC
CASTTGLVGETQYF
>NA|TRBD2|TRBV12-5|15|TRBJ2-5
TGTGCTAGTGGGCCCGGCGGGGGGAAACAAGAGACCCAGTACTTC
CASGPGGGKQETQYF
>many|NA|TRBV6-2/TRBV6-3|12|TRBJ1-4
TGTGCCAGCAGTCGACCGGGATCTAAACTGTTTTTT
CASSRPGSKLFF
>many|NA|TRBV12-3/TRBV12-4|12|TRBJ2-5
TGTGCCAGCAGTCTCCTACAAGAGACCCAGTACTTC
CASSLLQETQYF
>NA|NA|TRBV15|15|TRBJ1-2
TGTGCCACCAGCAGAGATTCGGGACCCGGAGTTGGCTACACCTTC
CATSRDSGPGVGYTF
>many|TRBD2|TRBV12-3/TRBV12-4|16|TRBJ2-3
TGTGCCAGCAGACGCGGGACTAGCGGGGGCACAGATACGCAGTATTTT
CASRRGTSGGTDTQYF
>NA|NA|TRBV25-1|19|TRBJ1-2
TGTGCCAGCAGTTTCTCCTACCCCCCCAGTAAGCAAGGCCAGTATGGCTACACCTTC
CASSFSYPPSKQGQYGYTF
>NA|NA|TRBV7-2|15|TRBJ2-5
TGTGCCAGCAGCTTAGGGGGAGGCTACGGTGTGACCAAGTACTTC
CASSLGGGYGVTKYF
>NA|NA|TRBV29-1|14|TRBJ1-4
TGCAGCGTTGTTCTTAGTTGGTCTAATGAAAAACTGTTTTTT
CSVVLSWSNEKLFF
>NA|NA|TRBV6-5|16|TRBJ1-1
TGTGCCAGCAGTTACGACCTGGGAGACATGAACACTGAAGCTTTCTTT
CASSYDLGDMNTEAFF
>many|NA|TRBV29-1|12|TRBJ2-3
TGCAGCGTTGGGGCCAGCGCAGATACGCAGTATTTT
CSVGASADTQYF
>NA|NA|TRBV11-3|13|TRBJ2-7
TGTGCCAGCAGCTTAACACTAGCTGGCGAGCAGTACTTC
CASSLTLAGEQYF
>NA|TRBD1|TRBV15|16|TRBJ1-5
TGTGCCACCAGCAGAGGCGGGGGACAGGGGGATCAGCCCCAGCATTTT
CATSRGGGQGDQPQHF
>few|TRBD2|TRBV15|15|TRBJ2-7
TGTGCCACCAGCAGCGTGTCGGGACTAGTCTACGAGCAGTACTTC
CATSSVSGLVYEQYF
>NA|NA|TRBV15|12|TRBJ2-1
TGTGCCACCAGCAGAGCTTGGGATGAGCAGTTCTTC
CATSRAWDEQFF
>NA|NA|TRBV15|15|TRBJ2-3
TGTGCCAGCAGCATCGAGAGGGTCTCTAATTCTCCGCAGTATTTT
CASSIERVSNSPQYF